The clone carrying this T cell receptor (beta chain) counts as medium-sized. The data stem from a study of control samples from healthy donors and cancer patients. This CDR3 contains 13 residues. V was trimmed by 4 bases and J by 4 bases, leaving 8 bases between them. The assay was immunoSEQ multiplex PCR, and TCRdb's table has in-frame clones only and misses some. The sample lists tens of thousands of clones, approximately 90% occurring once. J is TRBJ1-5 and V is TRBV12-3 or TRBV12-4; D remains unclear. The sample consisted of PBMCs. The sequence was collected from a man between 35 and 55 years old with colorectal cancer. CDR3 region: CASSYNTNQPQHF. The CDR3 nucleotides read TGTGCCAGCAGTTACAATACGAATCAGCCCCAGCATTTT.